Listed here are 27 T cell receptor beta chains from one sample, sequenced in a study of beta chain features in type 1 diabetes. Isolated RNA was reverse transcribed in full, so expressed TCRB transcripts were sequenced. The protocol was immunoSEQ multiplex PCR, while the TCRdb copy is restricted to in-frame clones and leaves out a portion. The repertoire includes around 650,000 clones, around 12% of them detected once, and more than 0.09% sits in the top ten. No antigen has been assigned to these receptors. Whole-study results and caveats: All four CD4+ subsets of Type 1 diabetes patients contained TCRB CDR3s that were moderately but significantly shorter.

The sample comprised naive CD4+ T cells from blood. Source of these receptors: a man younger than 40 with type 1 diabetes.

This rearrangement joins TRBV2 to TRBJ1-3; TRBD1 is a possible D gene (6 bases). Germline V gene data show CDR1 as SNHLY and CDR2 as FYNNEI. This CDR3 region has 16 residues. Trimming removed 6 bases from V and 0 bases from J, with 15 bases in between. The CDR3: CASSTAGQHSGNTIYF. The CDR3 DNA is TGTGCCAGCAGCACTGCCGGACAGCACTCTGGAAACACCATATATTTT.

In its sample, this clone was seen a few times. The J gene is TRBJ2-2, the V gene TRBV7-8; 8 bases are a match to TRBD1. Germline CDR1 reads SGHVS; CDR2 reads FQNEAQ. Trimming at V came to 2 bases and at J to 8 bases, leaving 10 bases not matched to a gene. This CDR3 spans 16 amino acids. In DNA form, the CDR3 reads TGTGCCAGCAGCTTACGACAGGGGCGGGCCTTGGGGGAGCTGTTTTTT. It is translated as CASSLRQGRALGELFF.

The chain carries TRBV7-2 and TRBJ1-2, with 7 bases matching TRBD1. The junction had 11 bases not matched to a gene; V was cut back by 5 bases and J by 2 bases. The germline gives CDR1 SGHTA, CDR2 FQGNSA. The CDR3 spans 16 residues. CDR3 coding DNA: TGTGCCAGCAGCCCGAGACAGGGCCTGAGGAACTATGGCTACACCTTC. It yields the protein CASSPRQGLRNYGYTF. Complete variable domain (other parts from reference TRBV7-2 and TRBJ1-2): GAGVSQSPSNKVTEKGKDVELRCDPISGHTALYWYRQSLGQGLEFLIYFQGNSAPDKSGLPSDRFSAERTGGSVSTLTIQRTQQEDSAVYLCASSPRQGLRNYGYTFGSGTRLTVV.

This clone was detected a few times. This chain joins TRBV6-5 and TRBJ1-1, with D perhaps TRBD1 (5 bases). This CDR3 has 15 amino acids. V was clipped by 3 bases and J by 3 bases, with 14 bases between them. Germline V gene data show CDR1 as MNHEY and CDR2 as SVGAGI. DNA for the CDR3: TGTGCCAGCAGTTATTCAGGGACGAGAGACACTGAAGCTTTCTTT. Translating gives CASSYSGTRDTEAFF.

This chain links TRBV6-5 with TRBJ1-5, with 7 bases lining up with TRBD1. This CDR3 is built from 14 residues. Trimming took 11 bases from V and 7 from J; bases not matched to a gene: 14. Germline V CDR1 and CDR2: MNHEY, SVGAGI. CDR3 sequence (DNA): TGTGCCGAACCGACCCGACAGGGACTCCAGCCCCAGCATTTT. It specifies CAEPTRQGLQPQHF.

V gene TRBV11-2 combines with J gene TRBJ1-2, with 9 bases matching TRBD1. CDR3 size: 15 residues. Trimming removed 5 bases from V and 5 bases from J; junction bases left unmatched: 9. Germline V gene data show CDR1 as SGHAT and CDR2 as FQNNGV. This CDR3 reads CASSRLGQGKYGYTF. DNA of the CDR3: TGTGCCAGCAGCCGCCTGGGACAGGGAAAGTATGGCTACACCTTC.

This clone appeared a few times. The genes are TRBV4-1 and TRBJ2-1, with 7 positions matching TRBD1. Germline trimming cut 1 base from V and 2 bases from J; bases unmatched to any gene: 5. The CDR3 spans 16 residues. Germline CDR1 and CDR2: MGHRA and YSYEKL. The CDR3 DNA reads TGCGCCAGCAGCCAAGGTTTACAGGGGACCTACAATGAGCAGTTCTTC. Translating gives CASSQGLQGTYNEQFF.

The rearrangement links TRBV20-1 to TRBJ2-2; tentatively, D is TRBD1 or TRBD2 (5 bases each). The CDR3 spans 11 residues. Trimming removed 5 bases from V and 6 bases from J, with 7 bases in between. Germline V gene lookup returns CDR1 DFQATT and CDR2 SNEGSKA (reference sequence). The CDR3 DNA follows: TGCAGTGCTTGGGACCCCGGGGAGCTGTTTTTT. Its translation: CSAWDPGELFF.

This clone was seen a handful of times. This chain connects TRBV5-1 to TRBJ1-1; 9 bases are a match to TRBD1. The trim removed 3 bases at V and 0 bases at J, leaving 3 bases unmatched. The CDR3 runs 15 residues. Germline loops: CDR1 SGHRS, CDR2 YFSETQ. This CDR3 reads CASSSGDRVNTEAFF. DNA of the CDR3: TGCGCCAGCAGCTCAGGGGACAGGGTGAACACTGAAGCTTTCTTT.

This clone appeared a few times. The chain has TRBV25-1 and TRBJ2-7; D is possibly TRBD1 (9 bases). Trimming took 6 bases from V and 7 from J, leaving 19 bases between them. The CDR3 is 14 residues long. Germline CDR1 is MGHDK and CDR2 is SYGVNS. CDR3 protein: CASRATGGGREQYF. The CDR3 DNA is TGTGCCAGCAGGGCTACAGGGGGCGGGAGGGAGCAGTACTTC.

The chain joins TRBV9 to TRBJ1-5; D is unresolved. V was trimmed by 0 bases and J by 3 bases, leaving 13 bases between them. The germline gives CDR1 SGDLS, CDR2 YYNGEE. The CDR3 covers 16 residues. CDR3 nucleotides: TGTGCCAGCAGCGTAGGAGACTCACCCTTCAATCAGCCCCAGCATTTT. Translation gives CASSVGDSPFNQPQHF.

This clone showed up just a few times. This chain connects TRBV2 to TRBJ1-6; 10 bases match TRBD1. V lost 8 bases to trimming and J lost 10 bases; unmatched junction nucleotides: 8. Germline loops: CDR1 SNHLY, CDR2 FYNNEI. CDR3 length: 14 amino acids. CDR3 DNA: TGTGCCAGCGTAGGGGACAGGGGTGGCTCACCCCTCCACTTT. It codes for CASVGDRGGSPLHF.

This clone was detected a few times. V and J are TRBV10-3 and TRBJ1-2; D unclear. This CDR3 is built from 14 residues. V lost 0 bases and J lost 1, with 6 bases in between. The germline gives CDR1 ENHRY, CDR2 SYGVKD. The CDR3 spells CAISESAVNYGYTF. The CDR3 coding sequence is TGTGCCATCAGTGAGTCGGCGGTTAACTATGGCTACACCTTC.

This clone was observed a few times. The chain links TRBV9 to TRBJ1-2; perhaps TRBD1 as D (5 bases). The germline gives CDR1 SGDLS, CDR2 YYNGEE. V shed 9 bases and J shed 6 bases, with 18 bases lying between them. The CDR3 has 13 amino acids. The CDR3, as DNA: TGTGCCAACGGAATCAGGGAGAGAGATGGCTACACCTTC. Translating gives CANGIRERDGYTF.

This CDR3 reads CASSRDAQETQYF. CDR3 sequence (DNA): TGTGCCAGCAGCCGGGACGCGCAAGAGACCCAGTACTTC. The chain is built from TRBV5-6 and TRBJ2-5; D possibly uses TRBD1 or TRBD2 (5 bases each). Germline V gene lookup returns CDR1 SGHDT and CDR2 YYEEEE. This CDR3 has 13 amino acids. The ends were cut back, 4 bases at V and 2 bases at J, with 9 bases in the middle.

The V and J genes are TRBV9 and TRBJ1-5; no firm D call. The CDR3 has 16 amino acids. V was trimmed by 0 bases and J by 5 bases, leaving 15 bases between them. CDR1 and CDR2 from the germline V gene are SGDLS and YYNGEE. CDR3 in amino acids: CASSVGIGGPHQPQHF. CDR3 nucleotide sequence: TGTGCCAGCAGCGTAGGCATCGGTGGGCCCCATCAGCCCCAGCATTTT.

The chain recombines TRBV7-6 with TRBJ1-3; 12 bases line up with TRBD1. Per germline, CDR1 SGHVS and CDR2 FNYEAQ. CDR3 length equals 19 residues. V gave up 0 bases and J gave up 0 bases; unmatched junction bases: 6. The CDR3 protein is CASSLARDRGLSSGNTIYF. CDR3 nucleotide sequence: TGTGCCAGCAGCTTAGCCCGGGACAGGGGGCTCAGCTCTGGAAACACCATATATTTT.

The chain recombines TRBV27 with TRBJ1-4; D is uncertain. The V gene's germline CDR1 is MNHEY and CDR2 SMNVEV (reference sequence). The CDR3 is 13 amino acids. V gave up 6 bases and J gave up 4 bases, with 9 bases separating them. The CDR3 DNA follows: TGTGCCAGCAGCTCTTCCGTTAATGAAAAACTGTTTTTT. Translation: CASSSSVNEKLFF.

J is TRBJ1-6 and V is TRBV18; D is uncertain. Germline values: CDR1 KGHSH, CDR2 LQKENI. The CDR3 length is 15 residues. V was shortened by 3 bases and J by 0 bases, with 6 bases between the two germline ends. This CDR3 reads CASSPVGSYNSPLHF. CDR3 bases: TGTGCCAGCTCACCGGTGGGCTCCTATAATTCACCCCTCCACTTT.

V gene TRBV15 combines with J gene TRBJ1-3; D remains ambiguous. V lost 1 base, J lost 3 bases, and 19 bases lay in between. This CDR3 spans 18 amino acids. CDR1 is LNHNV and CDR2 is YYDKDF in the germline V gene (reference sequence). CDR3 amino acids: CATSRGSGRVKFGNTIYF. In nucleotides, the CDR3 is TGTGCCACCAGCAGAGGCTCGGGCCGAGTAAAATTTGGAAACACCATATATTTT.

V gene TRBV5-1 combines with J gene TRBJ1-2; D ambiguous. The V and J ends lost 0 bases and 4 bases respectively, with 7 bases between them. The germline CDR1 and CDR2 sequences are SGHRS and YFSETQ. This CDR3 comprises 13 residues. CDR3 region: CASSLGASYGYTF. In DNA, the CDR3 is TGCGCCAGCAGCTTGGGTGCAAGCTATGGCTACACCTTC.

The chain links TRBV11-2 to TRBJ1-6, with 7 nucleotides matching TRBD1. The CDR3 spans 14 residues. From germline, CDR1 is SGHAT and CDR2 FQNNGV. The V and J ends lost 11 bases and 10 bases, in that order; junction bases with no gene match: 14. CDR3 nucleotides: TGTGCCGGGCGAACAACAGGGGAGGGATCACCCCTCCACTTT. Encoded protein: CAGRTTGEGSPLHF.

This clone has a handful of counts. This chain connects TRBV4-2 to TRBJ1-5; D is uncertain. Trimming took 3 bases from V and 4 from J, leaving 10 bases between them. Per germline, CDR1 LGHNA and CDR2 YNFKEQ. CDR3 length: 14 amino acids. The CDR3 DNA follows: TGTGCCAGCAGCCAGGAAGATAGGAATCAGCCCCAGCATTTT. As protein: CASSQEDRNQPQHF.

This clone was detected only a few times. The V call is TRBV7-2, the J call TRBJ2-1; tentatively, D is TRBD1 (6 bases). CDR3 size: 11 residues. V lost 2 bases to trimming and J lost 16 bases, with 12 bases between them. Germline V gene data show CDR1 as SGHTA and CDR2 as FQGNSA. Here the CDR3 DNA reads TGTGCCAGCAGCTTAAACAGGGCGAGTTTCTTC. The encoded protein is CASSLNRASFF.

The chain has TRBV5-1 and TRBJ2-1; 9 bases are a match to TRBD1. CDR3 length equals 14 residues. Germline-derived CDR1 and CDR2 are SGHRS and YFSETQ. The trim removed 5 bases at V and 8 bases at J, leaving 8 bases unmatched. In nucleotides, the CDR3 is TGCGCCAGCAGGACCGGGACAGGGTATTATGAGCAGTTCTTC. Translating it yields CASRTGTGYYEQFF.

DNA of the CDR3: TGTGCCACCAGCAGACAGGGGGCTCATCAGCCCCAGCATTTT. This gives the protein CATSRQGAHQPQHF. The J gene is TRBJ1-5, the V gene TRBV15; the match to TRBD1 covers 8 bases. The CDR3 length is 14 residues. V was pared by 2 bases and J by 5 bases, with 2 bases of the junction left unmatched. Germline-derived CDR1 and CDR2 are LNHNV and YYDKDF (reference sequence).

About this clone itself: The same CDR3 arises from other DNA sequences in this sample as well. The chain uses TRBV20-1 and TRBJ2-7; the D is unclear. There are 10 residues in the CDR3. From germline, CDR1 is DFQATT and CDR2 SNEGSKA (reference sequence). Deletions cut 5 bases from V and 2 bases from J, with 4 bases between. The CDR3 sequence is CSAGAYEQYF. CDR3 in DNA: TGCAGTGCTGGTGCCTACGAGCAGTACTTC.